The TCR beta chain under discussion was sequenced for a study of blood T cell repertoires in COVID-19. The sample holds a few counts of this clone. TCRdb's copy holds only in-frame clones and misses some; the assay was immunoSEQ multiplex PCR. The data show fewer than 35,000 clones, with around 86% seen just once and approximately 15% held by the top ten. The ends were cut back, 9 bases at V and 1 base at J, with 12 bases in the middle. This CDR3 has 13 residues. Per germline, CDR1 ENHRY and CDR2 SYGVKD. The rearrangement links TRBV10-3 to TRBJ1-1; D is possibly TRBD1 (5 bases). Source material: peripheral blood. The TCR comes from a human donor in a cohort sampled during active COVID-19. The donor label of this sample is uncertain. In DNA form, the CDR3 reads TGTGCCATTTCAGGGCAGGCGAACACTGAAGCTTTCTTT. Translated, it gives CAISGQANTEAFF.